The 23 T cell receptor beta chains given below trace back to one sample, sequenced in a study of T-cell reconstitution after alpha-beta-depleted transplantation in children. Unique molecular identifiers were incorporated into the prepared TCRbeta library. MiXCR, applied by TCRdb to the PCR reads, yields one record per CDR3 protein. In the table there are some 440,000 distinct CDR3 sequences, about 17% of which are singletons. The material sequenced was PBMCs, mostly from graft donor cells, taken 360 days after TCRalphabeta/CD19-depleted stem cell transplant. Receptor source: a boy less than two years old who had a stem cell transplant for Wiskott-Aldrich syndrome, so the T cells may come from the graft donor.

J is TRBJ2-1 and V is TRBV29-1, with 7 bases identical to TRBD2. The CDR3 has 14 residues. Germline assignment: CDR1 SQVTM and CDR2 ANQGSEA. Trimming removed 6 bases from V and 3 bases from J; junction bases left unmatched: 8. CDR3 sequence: CSVPAGDFYNEQFF. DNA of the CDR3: TGCAGCGTACCCGCGGGGGATTTCTACAATGAGCAGTTCTTC.

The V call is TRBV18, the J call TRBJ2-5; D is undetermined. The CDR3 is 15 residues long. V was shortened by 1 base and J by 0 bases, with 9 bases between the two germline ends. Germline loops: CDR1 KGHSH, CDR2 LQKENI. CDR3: CASSPLTGYQETQYF. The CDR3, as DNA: TGTGCCAGCTCACCACTGACCGGGTACCAAGAGACCCAGTACTTC.

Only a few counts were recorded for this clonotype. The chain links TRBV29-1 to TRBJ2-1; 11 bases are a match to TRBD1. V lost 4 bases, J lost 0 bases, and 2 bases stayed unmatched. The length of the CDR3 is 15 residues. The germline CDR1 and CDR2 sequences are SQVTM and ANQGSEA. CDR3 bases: TGCAGCGTTGGGGACAGGGGGAACTCCTACAATGAGCAGTTCTTC. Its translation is CSVGDRGNSYNEQFF.

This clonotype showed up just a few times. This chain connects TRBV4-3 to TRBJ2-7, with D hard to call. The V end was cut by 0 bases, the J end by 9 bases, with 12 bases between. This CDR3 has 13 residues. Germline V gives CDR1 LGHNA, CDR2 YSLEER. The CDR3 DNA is TGCGCCAGCAGCCAAGATCGAACAGCCGCGCAGTACTTC. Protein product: CASSQDRTAAQYF.

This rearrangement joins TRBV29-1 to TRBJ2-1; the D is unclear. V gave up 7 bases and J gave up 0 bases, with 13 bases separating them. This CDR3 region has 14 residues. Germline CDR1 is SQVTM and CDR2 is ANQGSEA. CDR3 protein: CSGRTVVSYNEQFF. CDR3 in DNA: TGCAGCGGACGGACCGTAGTCTCCTACAATGAGCAGTTCTTC.

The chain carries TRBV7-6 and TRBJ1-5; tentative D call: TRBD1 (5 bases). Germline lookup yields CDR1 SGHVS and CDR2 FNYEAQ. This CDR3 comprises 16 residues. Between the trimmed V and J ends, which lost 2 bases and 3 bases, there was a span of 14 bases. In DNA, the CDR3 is TGTGCCAGCAGCTTAAGTGGCAGGGAGGCCAATCAGCCCCAGCATTTT. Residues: CASSLSGREANQPQHF.

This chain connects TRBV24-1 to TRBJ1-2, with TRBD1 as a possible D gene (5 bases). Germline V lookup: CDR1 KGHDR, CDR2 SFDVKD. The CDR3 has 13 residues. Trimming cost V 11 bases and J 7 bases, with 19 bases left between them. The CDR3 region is CASQRGRTGGYTF. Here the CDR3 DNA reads TGTGCCAGTCAGCGGGGCAGGACGGGTGGCTACACCTTC.

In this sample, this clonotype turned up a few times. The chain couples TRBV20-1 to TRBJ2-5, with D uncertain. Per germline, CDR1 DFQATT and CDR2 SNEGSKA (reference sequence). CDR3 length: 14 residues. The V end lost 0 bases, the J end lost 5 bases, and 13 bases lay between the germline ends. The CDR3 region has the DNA TGCAGTGCTAGAGATAGAAATATCTACGAGACCCAGTACTTC. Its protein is CSARDRNIYETQYF.

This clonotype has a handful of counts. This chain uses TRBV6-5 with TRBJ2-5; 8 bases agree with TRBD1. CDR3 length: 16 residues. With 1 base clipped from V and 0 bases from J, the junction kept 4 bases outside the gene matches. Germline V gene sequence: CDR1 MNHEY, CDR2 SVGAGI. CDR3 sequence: CASSYFPGGHQETQYF. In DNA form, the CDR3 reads TGTGCCAGCAGTTACTTCCCAGGGGGCCACCAAGAGACCCAGTACTTC.

The CDR3 sequence is CASGPIPSEQFF. The DNA of the CDR3 is TGTGCCAGCGGGCCCATACCTAGTGAGCAGTTCTTC. The chain couples TRBV10-3 to TRBJ2-1, with D possibly being TRBD2 (5 bases). This CDR3 region has 12 residues. The germline V gene has CDR1 ENHRY and CDR2 SYGVKD. Between the trimmed V and J ends, which lost 10 bases and 9 bases, there was a span of 16 bases.

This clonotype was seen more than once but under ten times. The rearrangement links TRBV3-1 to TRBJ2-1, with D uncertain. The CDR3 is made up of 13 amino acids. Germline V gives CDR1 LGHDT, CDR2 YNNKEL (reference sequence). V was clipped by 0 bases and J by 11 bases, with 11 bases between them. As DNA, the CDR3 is TGTGCCAGCAGCCAAGAACCACAGAGAAAGCAGTTCTTC. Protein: CASSQEPQRKQFF.

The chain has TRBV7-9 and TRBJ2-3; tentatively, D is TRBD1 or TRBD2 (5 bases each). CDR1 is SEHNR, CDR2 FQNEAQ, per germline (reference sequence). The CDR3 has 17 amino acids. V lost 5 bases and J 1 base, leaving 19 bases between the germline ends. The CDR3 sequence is CASSENSGTARTDTQYF. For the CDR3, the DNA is TGTGCCAGCAGCGAAAATTCCGGGACCGCTCGCACAGATACGCAGTATTTT.

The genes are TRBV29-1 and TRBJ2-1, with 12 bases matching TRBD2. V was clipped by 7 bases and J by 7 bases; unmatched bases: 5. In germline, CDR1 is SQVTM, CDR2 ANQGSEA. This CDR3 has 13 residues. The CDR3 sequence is CSDGLAGINEQFF. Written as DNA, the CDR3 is TGCAGCGACGGACTAGCGGGGATAAATGAGCAGTTCTTC.

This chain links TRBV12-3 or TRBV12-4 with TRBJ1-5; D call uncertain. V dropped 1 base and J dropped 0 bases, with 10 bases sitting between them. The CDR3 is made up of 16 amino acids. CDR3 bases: TGTGCCAGCAGTTTAGGGGGAAGGGTTAGCAATCAGCCCCAGCATTTT. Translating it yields CASSLGGRVSNQPQHF.

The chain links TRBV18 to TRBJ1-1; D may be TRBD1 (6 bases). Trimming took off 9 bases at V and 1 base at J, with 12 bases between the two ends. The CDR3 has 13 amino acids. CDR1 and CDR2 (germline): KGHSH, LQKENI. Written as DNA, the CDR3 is TGTGCCAGTAAAGGACAGTCGAACACTGAAGCTTTCTTT. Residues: CASKGQSNTEAFF.

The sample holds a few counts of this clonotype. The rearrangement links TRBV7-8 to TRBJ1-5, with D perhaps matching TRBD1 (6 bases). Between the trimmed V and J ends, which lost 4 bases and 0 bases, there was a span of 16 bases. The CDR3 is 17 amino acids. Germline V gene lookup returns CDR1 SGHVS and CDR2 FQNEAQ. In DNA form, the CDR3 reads TGTGCCAGCAGCTCCGGACAGATTATTTATAGCAATCAGCCCCAGCATTTT. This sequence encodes CASSSGQIIYSNQPQHF.

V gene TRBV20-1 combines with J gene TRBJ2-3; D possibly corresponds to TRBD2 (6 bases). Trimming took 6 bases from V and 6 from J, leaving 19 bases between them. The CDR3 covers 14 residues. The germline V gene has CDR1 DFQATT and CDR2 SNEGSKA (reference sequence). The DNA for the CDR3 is TGCAGTGCCATAGAAGCGATTGGGACTGATACGCAGTATTTT. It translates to CSAIEAIGTDTQYF.

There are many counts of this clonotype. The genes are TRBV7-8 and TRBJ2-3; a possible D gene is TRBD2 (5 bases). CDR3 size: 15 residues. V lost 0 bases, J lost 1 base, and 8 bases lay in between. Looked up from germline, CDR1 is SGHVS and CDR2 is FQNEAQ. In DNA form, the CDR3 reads TGTGCCAGCAGCTTAGCGGGAGACGGCACAGATACGCAGTATTTT. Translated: CASSLAGDGTDTQYF. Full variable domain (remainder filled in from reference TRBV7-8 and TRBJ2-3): GAGVSQSPRYKVAKRGQDVALRCDPISGHVSLFWYQQALGQGPEFLTYFQNEAQLDKSGLPSDRFFAERPEGSVSTLKIQRTQQEDSAVYLCASSLAGDGTDTQYFGPGTRLTVL.

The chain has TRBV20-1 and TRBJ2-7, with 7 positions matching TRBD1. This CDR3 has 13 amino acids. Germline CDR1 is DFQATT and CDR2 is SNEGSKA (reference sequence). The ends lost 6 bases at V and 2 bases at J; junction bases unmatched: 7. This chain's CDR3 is CSAVGQVTYEQYF. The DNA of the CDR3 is TGCAGTGCCGTAGGACAGGTCACCTACGAGCAGTACTTC.

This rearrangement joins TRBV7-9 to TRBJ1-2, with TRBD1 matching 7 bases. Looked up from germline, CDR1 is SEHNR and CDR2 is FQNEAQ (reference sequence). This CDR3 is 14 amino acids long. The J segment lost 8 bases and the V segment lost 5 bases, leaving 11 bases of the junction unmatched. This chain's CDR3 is CASSAMTGLGGYTF. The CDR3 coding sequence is TGTGCCAGCAGCGCCATGACAGGGCTAGGAGGCTACACCTTC.

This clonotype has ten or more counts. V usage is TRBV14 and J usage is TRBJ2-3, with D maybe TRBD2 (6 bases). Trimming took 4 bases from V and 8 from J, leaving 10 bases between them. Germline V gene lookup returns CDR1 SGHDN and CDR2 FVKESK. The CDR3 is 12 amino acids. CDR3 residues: CASSLPRGTQYF. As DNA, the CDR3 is TGTGCCAGCAGCCTCCCGCGGGGTACGCAGTATTTT. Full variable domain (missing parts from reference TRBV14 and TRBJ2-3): EAGVTQFPSHSVIEKGQTVTLRCDPISGHDNLYWYRRVMGKEIKFLLHFVKESKQDESGMPNNRFLAERTGGTYSTLKVQPAELEDSGVYFCASSLPRGTQYFGPGTRLTVL.

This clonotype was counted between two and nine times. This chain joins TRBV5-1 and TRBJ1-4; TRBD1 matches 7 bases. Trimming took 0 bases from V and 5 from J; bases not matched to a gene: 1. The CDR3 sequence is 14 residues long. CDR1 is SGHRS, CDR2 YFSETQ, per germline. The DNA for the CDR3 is TGCGCCAGCAGCTTGGGGGACAGAAATGAAAAACTGTTTTTT. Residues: CASSLGDRNEKLFF. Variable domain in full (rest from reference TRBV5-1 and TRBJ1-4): KAGVTQTPRYLIKTRGQQVTLSCSPISGHRSVSWYQQTPGQGLQFLFEYFSETQRNKGNFPGRFSGRQFSNSRSEMNVSTLELGDSALYLCASSLGDRNEKLFFGSGTQLSVL.

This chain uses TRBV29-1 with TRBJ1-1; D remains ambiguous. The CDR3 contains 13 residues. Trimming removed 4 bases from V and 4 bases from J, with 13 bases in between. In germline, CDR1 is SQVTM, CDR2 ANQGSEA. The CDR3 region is CSVGTAKGTEAFF. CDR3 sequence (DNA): TGCAGCGTTGGAACGGCCAAGGGCACTGAAGCTTTCTTT.